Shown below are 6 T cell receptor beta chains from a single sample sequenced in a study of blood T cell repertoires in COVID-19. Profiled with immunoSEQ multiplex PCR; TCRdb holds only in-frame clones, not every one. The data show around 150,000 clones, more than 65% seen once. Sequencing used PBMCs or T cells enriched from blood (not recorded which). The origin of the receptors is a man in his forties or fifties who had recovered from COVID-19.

The CDR3 DNA follows: TGTGCCAGCAGCTTCGGTAGAGGAGCTTTCTTT. Translated: CASSFGRGAFF. The V gene is TRBV13, the J gene TRBJ1-1; no clear D. The germline V gene has CDR1 PRHDT and CDR2 FYEKMQ (reference sequence). Trimming stripped 3 bases from V and 10 bases from J, with 9 bases between. This CDR3 is 11 amino acids long. The full variable domain, its missing parts supplied by reference TRBV13 and TRBJ1-1, is AAGVIQSPRHLIKEKRETATLKCYPIPRHDTVYWYQQGPGQDPQFLISFYEKMQSDKGSIPDRFSAQQFSDYHSELNMSSLELGDSALYFCASSFGRGAFFGQGTRLTVV.

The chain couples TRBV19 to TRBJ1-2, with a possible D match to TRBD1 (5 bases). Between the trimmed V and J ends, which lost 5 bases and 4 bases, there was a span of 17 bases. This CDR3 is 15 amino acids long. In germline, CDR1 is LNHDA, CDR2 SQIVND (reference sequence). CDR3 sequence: CASSLPGRNAYGYTF. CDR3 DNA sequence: TGTGCCAGTAGTCTTCCAGGGAGGAACGCCTATGGCTACACCTTC. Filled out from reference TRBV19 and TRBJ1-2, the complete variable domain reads DGGITQSPKYLFRKEGQNVTLSCEQNLNHDAMYWYRQDPGQGLRLIYYSQIVNDFQKGDIAEGYSVSREKKESFPLTVTSAQKNPTAFYLCASSLPGRNAYGYTFGSGTRLTVV.

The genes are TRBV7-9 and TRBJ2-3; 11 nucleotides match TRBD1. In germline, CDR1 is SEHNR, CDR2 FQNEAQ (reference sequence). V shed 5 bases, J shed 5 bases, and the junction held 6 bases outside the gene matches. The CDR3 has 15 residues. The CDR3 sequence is CASSPDRGQEDTQYF. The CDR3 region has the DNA TGTGCCAGCAGCCCGGACAGGGGGCAAGAAGATACGCAGTATTTT.

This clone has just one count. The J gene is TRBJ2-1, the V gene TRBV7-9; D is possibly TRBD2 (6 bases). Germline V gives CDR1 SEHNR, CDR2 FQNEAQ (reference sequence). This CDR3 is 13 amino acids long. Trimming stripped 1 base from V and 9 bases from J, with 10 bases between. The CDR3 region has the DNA TGTGCCAGCAGCTTAGGACTAGGGTTTGAGCAGTTCTTC. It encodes CASSLGLGFEQFF.

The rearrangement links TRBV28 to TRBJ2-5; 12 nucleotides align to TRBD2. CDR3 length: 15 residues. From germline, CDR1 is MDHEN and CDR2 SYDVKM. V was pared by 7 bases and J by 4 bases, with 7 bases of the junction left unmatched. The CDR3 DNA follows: TGTGCCAGCAAGAACCCGGGACTAGCGGGAGAGACCCAGTACTTC. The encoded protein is CASKNPGLAGETQYF.

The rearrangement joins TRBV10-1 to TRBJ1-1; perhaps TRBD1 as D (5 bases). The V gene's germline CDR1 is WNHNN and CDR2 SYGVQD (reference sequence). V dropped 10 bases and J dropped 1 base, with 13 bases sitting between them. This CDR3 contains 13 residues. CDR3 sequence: CAKSRDGNTEAFF. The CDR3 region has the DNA TGCGCCAAAAGCAGGGATGGGAACACTGAAGCTTTCTTT.